Sequencing of this T cell receptor beta chain was carried out in a study of PD-1 blockade in classical Hodgkin lymphoma. The study's findings and limits: By C4D1, diversity of CD4+ TCRs had risen significantly, whereas that of CD8+ TCRs had not. Patients who initiated nivolumab within 1 year of ASCT were excluded. When set against healthy donors, newly diagnosed patients were reported to show lower baseline TCR diversity. Complete responders had baseline diversity similar to newly diagnosed patients.

Data came from immunoSEQ multiplex PCR; TCRdb stores just in-frame clones and leaves some out. This sample has 20,000 or so clones, with approximately 84% found just once. All patients experienced relapse after autologous stem cell transplantation, and brentuximab vedotin exposure was variable. With respect to this clone: The antigen is not known.

Trimming cost V 2 bases and J 0 bases, with 14 bases left between them. Germline V gene sequence: CDR1 MNHEY, CDR2 SMNVEV (reference sequence). The CDR3 extends over 17 amino acids. The sequence derives from a human donor with classical Hodgkin lymphoma. The sample in question was peripheral blood mononuclear cells (PBMCs), obtained at baseline. J is TRBJ1-5 and V is TRBV27; D uncertain. This chain's CDR3 is CASSLVWAGPSNQPQHF. In DNA form, the CDR3 reads TGTGCCAGCAGTTTAGTCTGGGCAGGTCCTAGCAATCAGCCCCAGCATTTT.